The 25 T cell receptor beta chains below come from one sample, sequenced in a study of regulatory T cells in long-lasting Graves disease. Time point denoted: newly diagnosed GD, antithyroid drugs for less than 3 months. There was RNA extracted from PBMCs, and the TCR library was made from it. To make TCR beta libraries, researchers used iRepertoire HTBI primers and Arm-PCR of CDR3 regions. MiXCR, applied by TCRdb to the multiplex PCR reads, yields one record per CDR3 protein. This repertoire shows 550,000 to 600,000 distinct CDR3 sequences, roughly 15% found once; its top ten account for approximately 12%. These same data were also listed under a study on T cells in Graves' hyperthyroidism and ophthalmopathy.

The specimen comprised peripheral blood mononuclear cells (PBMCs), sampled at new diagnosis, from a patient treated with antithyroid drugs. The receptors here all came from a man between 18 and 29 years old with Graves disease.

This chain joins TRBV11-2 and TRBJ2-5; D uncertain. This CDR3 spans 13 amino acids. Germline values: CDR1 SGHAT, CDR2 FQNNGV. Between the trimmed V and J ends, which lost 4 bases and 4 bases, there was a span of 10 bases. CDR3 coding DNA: TGTGCCAGCAGCTCAGTAGTTGGAGAGACCCAGTACTTC. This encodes CASSSVVGETQYF.

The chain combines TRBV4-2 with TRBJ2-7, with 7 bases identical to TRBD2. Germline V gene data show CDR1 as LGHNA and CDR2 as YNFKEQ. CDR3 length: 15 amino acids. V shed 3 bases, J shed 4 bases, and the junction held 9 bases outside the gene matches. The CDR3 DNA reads TGTGCCAGCAGCCACGACAGCGGGATGGGTTACGAGCAGTACTTC. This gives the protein CASSHDSGMGYEQYF.

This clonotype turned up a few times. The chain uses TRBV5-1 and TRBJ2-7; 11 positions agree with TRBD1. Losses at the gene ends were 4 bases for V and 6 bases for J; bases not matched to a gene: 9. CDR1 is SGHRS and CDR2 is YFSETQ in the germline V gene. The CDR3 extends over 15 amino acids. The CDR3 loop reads CASSPGTGGGREQYF. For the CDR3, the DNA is TGCGCCAGCAGCCCGGGGACAGGGGGTGGTCGCGAGCAGTACTTC. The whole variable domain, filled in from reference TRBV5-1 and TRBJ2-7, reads KAGVTQTPRYLIKTRGQQVTLSCSPISGHRSVSWYQQTPGQGLQFLFEYFSETQRNKGNFPGRFSGRQFSNSRSEMNVSTLELGDSALYLCASSPGTGGGREQYFGPGTRLTVT.

The CDR3 region is CASTVSGANYGYTF. DNA of the CDR3: TGTGCCAGCACCGTGTCGGGAGCTAACTATGGCTACACCTTC. The chain couples TRBV2 to TRBJ1-2; D is unresolved. The V end was cut by 7 bases, the J end by 0 bases, with 12 bases between. Germline V gene sequence: CDR1 SNHLY, CDR2 FYNNEI. This CDR3 contains 14 residues.

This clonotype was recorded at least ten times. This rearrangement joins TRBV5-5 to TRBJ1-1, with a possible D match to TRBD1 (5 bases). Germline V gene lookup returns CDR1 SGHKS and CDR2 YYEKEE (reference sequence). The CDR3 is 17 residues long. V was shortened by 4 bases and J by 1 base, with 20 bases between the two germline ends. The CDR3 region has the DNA TGTGCCAGCAGCATTACAGACAGAAGGATTAGGAACACTGAAGCTTTCTTT. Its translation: CASSITDRRIRNTEAFF.

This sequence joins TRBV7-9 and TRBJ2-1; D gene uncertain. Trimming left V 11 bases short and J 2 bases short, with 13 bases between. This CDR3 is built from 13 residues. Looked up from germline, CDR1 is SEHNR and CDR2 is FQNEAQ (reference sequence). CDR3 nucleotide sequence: TGTGCCGGCCAAAGGAGCGCCTACAATGAGCAGTTCTTC. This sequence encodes CAGQRSAYNEQFF.

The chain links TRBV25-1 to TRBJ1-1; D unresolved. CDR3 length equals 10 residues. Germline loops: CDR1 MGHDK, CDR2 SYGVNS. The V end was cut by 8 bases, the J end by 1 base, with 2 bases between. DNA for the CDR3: TGTGCCAGCGGGAACACTGAAGCTTTCTTT. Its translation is CASGNTEAFF. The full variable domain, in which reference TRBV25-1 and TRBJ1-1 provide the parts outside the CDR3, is EADIYQTPRYLVIGTGKKITLECSQTMGHDKMYWYQQDPGMELHLIHYSYGVNSTEKGDLSSESTVSRIRTEHFPLTLESARPSHTSQYLCASGNTEAFFGQGTRLTVV.

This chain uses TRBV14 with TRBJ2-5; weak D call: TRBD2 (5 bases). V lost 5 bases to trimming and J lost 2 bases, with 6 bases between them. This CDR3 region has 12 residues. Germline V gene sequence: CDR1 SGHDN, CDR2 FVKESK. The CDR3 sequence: CASSTRQETQYF. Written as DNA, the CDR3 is TGTGCCAGCAGCACTAGGCAAGAGACCCAGTACTTC.

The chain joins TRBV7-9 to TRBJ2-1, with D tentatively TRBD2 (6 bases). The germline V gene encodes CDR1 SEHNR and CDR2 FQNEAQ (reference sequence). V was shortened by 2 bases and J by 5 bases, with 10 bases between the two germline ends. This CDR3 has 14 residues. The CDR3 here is CASSLLRGNNEQFF. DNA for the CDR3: TGTGCCAGCAGCTTATTACGGGGGAACAATGAGCAGTTCTTC.

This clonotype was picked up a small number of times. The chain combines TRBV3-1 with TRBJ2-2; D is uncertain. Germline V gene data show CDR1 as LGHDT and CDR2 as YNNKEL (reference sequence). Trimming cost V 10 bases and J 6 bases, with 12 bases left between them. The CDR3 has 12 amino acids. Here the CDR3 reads CATAHGSGELFF. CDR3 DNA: TGTGCCACCGCTCACGGGTCCGGGGAGCTGTTTTTT.

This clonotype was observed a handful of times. The CDR3 coding sequence is TGTGCCAGCAGCTCTTTCGGGACTAGCGGAAGGATCTCCTACGAGCAGTACTTC. Translated, it gives CASSSFGTSGRISYEQYF. The chain employs TRBV5-6 and TRBJ2-7; 11 bases fit TRBD2. Germline CDR1 SGHDT, CDR2 YYEEEE. V was pared by 3 bases and J by 0 bases, with 11 bases of the junction left unmatched. The CDR3 loop spans 18 amino acids.

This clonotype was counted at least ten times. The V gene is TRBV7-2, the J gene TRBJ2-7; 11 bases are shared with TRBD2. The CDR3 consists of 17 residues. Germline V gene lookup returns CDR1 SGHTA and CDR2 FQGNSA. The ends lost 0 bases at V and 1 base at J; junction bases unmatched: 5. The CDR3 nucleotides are TGTGCCAGCAGCTTAGCCTATAGCGGGAGGGCATCCTACGAGCAGTACTTC. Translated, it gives CASSLAYSGRASYEQYF.

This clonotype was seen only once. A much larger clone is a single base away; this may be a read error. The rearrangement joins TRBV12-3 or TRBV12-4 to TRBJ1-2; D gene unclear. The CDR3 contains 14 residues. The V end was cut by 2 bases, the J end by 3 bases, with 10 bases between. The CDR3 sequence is CASSLSGDHYGYTF. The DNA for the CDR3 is TGTGCCAGCAGTTTATCGGGCGACCACTATGGCTACACCTTC.

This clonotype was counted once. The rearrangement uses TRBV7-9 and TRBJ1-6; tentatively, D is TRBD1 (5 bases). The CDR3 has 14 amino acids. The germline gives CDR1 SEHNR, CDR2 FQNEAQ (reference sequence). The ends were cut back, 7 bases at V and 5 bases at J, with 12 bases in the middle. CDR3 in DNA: TGTGCCAGCAAGGGGATAGACCATAATTCACCCCTCCACTTT. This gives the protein CASKGIDHNSPLHF. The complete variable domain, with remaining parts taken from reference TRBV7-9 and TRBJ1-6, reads DTGVSQNPRHKITKRGQNVTFRCDPISEHNRLYWYRQTLGQGPEFLTYFQNEAQLEKSRLLSDRFSAERPKGSFSTLEIQRTEQGDSAMYLCASKGIDHNSPLHFGNGTRLTVT.

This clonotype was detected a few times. The CDR3 DNA follows: TGCAGTGCTAGGCCGCCGATAGGGGGAGTGCCAGATACGCAGTATTTT. This gives the protein CSARPPIGGVPDTQYF. The chain has TRBV20-1 and TRBJ2-3; tentatively, D is TRBD1 (6 bases). The germline V gene encodes CDR1 DFQATT and CDR2 SNEGSKA (reference sequence). This CDR3 has 16 amino acids. V shed 3 bases and J shed 4 bases, with 20 bases lying between them.

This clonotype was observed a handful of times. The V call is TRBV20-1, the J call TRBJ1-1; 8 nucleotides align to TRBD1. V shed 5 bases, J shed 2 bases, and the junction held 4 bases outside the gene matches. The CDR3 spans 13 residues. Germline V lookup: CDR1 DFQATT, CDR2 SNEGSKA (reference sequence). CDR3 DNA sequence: TGCAGTGCTGCGGACAGGGTCAACACTGAAGCTTTCTTT. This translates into CSAADRVNTEAFF.

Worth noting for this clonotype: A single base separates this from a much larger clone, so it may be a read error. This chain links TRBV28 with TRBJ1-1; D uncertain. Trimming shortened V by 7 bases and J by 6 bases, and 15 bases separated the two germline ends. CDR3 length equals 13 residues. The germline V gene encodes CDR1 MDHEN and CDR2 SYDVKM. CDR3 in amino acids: CASTPPELSEAFF. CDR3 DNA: TGTGCCAGCACCCCTCCGGAGCTCTCTGAAGCTTTCTTT.

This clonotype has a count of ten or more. CDR3 DNA: TGTGCCAGCAGTGACTCCATTTTTAACAATGAGCAGTTCTTC. Translated: CASSDSIFNNEQFF. The gene calls are TRBV2 and TRBJ2-1; the D is unclear. The V and J ends lost 3 bases and 5 bases respectively, with 11 bases between them. The CDR3 runs 14 residues. CDR1 is SNHLY, CDR2 FYNNEI, per germline.

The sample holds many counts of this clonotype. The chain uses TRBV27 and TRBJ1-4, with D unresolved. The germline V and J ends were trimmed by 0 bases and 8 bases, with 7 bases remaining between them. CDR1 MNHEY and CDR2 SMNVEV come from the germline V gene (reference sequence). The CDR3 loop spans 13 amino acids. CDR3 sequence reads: CASSLSGWEKLFF. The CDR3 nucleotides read TGTGCCAGCAGTTTATCAGGGTGGGAAAAACTGTTTTTT.

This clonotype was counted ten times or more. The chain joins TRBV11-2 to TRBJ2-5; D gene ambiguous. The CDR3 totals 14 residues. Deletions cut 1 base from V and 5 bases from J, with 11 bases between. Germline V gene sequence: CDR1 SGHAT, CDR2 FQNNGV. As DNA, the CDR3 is TGTGCCAGCAGCTTAGTATCATTCAGCGAGACCCAGTACTTC. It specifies CASSLVSFSETQYF.

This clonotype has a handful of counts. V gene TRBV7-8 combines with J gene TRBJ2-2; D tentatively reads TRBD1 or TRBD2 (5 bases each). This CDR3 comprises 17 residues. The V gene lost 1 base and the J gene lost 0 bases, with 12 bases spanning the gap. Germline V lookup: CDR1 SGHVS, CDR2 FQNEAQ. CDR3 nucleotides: TGTGCCAGCAGCTTAGGTGGGACCCCCTCGAACACCGGGGAGCTGTTTTTT. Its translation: CASSLGGTPSNTGELFF.

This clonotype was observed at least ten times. The DNA of the CDR3 is TGTGCCAGCAGTTTCCGGATTGTATACGAGCAGTACTTC. It specifies CASSFRIVYEQYF. The chain recombines TRBV12-3 or TRBV12-4 with TRBJ2-7; the D is unclear. V was shortened by 3 bases and J by 4 bases, with 10 bases between the two germline ends. The CDR3 spans 13 residues.

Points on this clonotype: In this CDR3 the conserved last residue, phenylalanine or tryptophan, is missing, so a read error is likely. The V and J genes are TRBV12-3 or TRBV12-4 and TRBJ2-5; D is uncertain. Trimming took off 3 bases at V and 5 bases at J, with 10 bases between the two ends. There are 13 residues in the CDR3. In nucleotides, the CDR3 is TGTGCCAGCAGTTTGACACCCAGGGAGACCCAGTACCTC. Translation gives CASSLTPRETQYL.

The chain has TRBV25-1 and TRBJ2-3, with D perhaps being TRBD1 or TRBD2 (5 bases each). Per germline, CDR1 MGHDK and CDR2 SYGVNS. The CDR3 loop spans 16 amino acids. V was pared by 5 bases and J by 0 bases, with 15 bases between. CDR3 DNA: TGTGCCAGCAGTTCACGTCGAGGGGACAGCACAGATACGCAGTATTTT. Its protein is CASSSRRGDSTDTQYF.

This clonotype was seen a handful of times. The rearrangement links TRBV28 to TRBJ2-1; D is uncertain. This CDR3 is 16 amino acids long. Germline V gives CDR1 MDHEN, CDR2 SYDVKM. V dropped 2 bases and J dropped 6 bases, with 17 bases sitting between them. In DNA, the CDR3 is TGTGCCAGCAGTTTAGTCGCTCGGTATAACCGCAATGAGCAGTTCTTC. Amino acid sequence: CASSLVARYNRNEQFF.